The clone carrying this TCR beta chain came up once. This specimen belongs to a study of blood T cell repertoires in COVID-19. Across the whole study: Samples of COVID-19 (acute and convalescent) were obtained from the United States, Italy and Spain. T cells, B-cell-depleted T cells, or PBMCs supplied cDNA or gDNA.

Original methodology: Estimated nucleated cell counts came from reference gene primer amplification. Here immunoSEQ multiplex PCR was the method, and the copy in TCRdb shows in-frame clones only, minus some. The V and J calls and clone size are taken from that table; D and trimming were inferred from the DNA. This table holds 140,000 or so clones, around four fifths found once. The clonotype comes from a human donor in a cohort sampled during active COVID-19. Source material: peripheral blood.

CDR3 protein: CASSSVTDGTGELFF. CDR3 DNA: TGTGCCAGCAGTTCAGTGACCGACGGGACCGGGGAGCTGTTTTTT. The rearrangement links TRBV28 to TRBJ2-2; D unclear. Trimming pared 4 bases from V and 5 bases from J, leaving 14 bases between. Per germline, CDR1 MDHEN and CDR2 SYDVKM. The CDR3 sequence is 15 residues long.